This T cell receptor beta chain was sequenced for a study of identical twins listed by TCRdb under 2016. The study in broad terms: TCR alpha and beta repertoires from monozygotic twins, unrelated adults of various ages and cord blood were deep-sequenced to test whether fetal clonotypes persist. To rule out contamination, the twin experiments were replicated at different times with different library preparation protocols. The investigation overall reported the following: Because the same donors could not be followed over many years, the conclusions relied on cross-sectional statistical analysis. Abundant cord blood beta clonotypes had fewer insertions, young adult naive repertoires showed a similar but weaker trend, and memory repertoires showed no such trend. Out-of-frame TCR alpha sequences shared between twins showed an excess of low generation-probability sequences compared with coincidental sharing between unrelated individuals. Invariant T cells such as MAIT and iNKT could partly confound zero-insertion analyses, although diverse VJ usage argued against such confounding for most clonotypes. A weaker excess of twin sharing was found in beta out-of-frame sequences because the signal-to-noise ratio was lowered by fewer shared sequences. In monozygotic twins, recombination models systematically underestimated out-of-frame TCR alpha sharing, but the models matched the sharing seen between unrelated individuals.

Every donor was a healthy Caucasian. This clonotype has just a few counts. Which antigen it targets is not known. Within one base of it there is no much larger clone, and no base qualities were kept. Library method: 5' RACE. Sequencing instrument: Illumina HiSeq 2000. A universal primer binding site was added through template switching, and the final cDNA carried a unique molecular identifier so that TCR cDNA molecules could be counted accurately. First-strand cDNA for TCR alpha and beta chains was synthesized from specific primers in the conserved constant-segment region. To control for contamination, every cDNA library carried two barcodes: a SMART-Mk sample barcode plus Illumina barcodes. TruSeq adapter sequences, together with Illumina sample barcodes, were added in two successive PCR steps. TCR alpha and beta cDNA libraries were sequenced on the Illumina HiSeq platform with custom primers. For the original study's pipeline: Unique molecular identifiers were extracted from raw reads with MiGEC, and CDR3 positions were determined with MiXCR. For each individual, recombination models were inferred using an EM algorithm with the repgenHMM and IGoR tools. Shared clonotypes were analyzed with the tcR package in R, and sharing was normalized by the product of cloneset sizes. Out-of-frame nonproductive sequences were analyzed to study raw recombination free of thymic and clonal selection effects. TCRdb reprocessing: public reads trimmed at Q25 with fastp, clones called with MiXCR, in-frame beta chains kept. Records with the same CDR3 protein are collapsed into one entry carrying the most frequent genes and DNA. TCRdb, not the original authors, processed these V and J calls. The sample profile shows about 1.7 million distinct CDR3 sequences; about 31% of them were found once. Together, the top ten hold about 0.27% of the sample.

The germline V gene encodes CDR1 MNHNY and CDR2 SVGAGI (reference sequence). V is reduced by 2 bases and J by 0 bases, leaving a spacing of 7 bases between them. From the cysteine through the phenylalanine, the CDR3 covers 15 amino acids. Only CDR3 DNA remains: 45 bases, in frame from the first base. The clonotype comes from a newborn girl in good health. The chain uses TRBV6-6 and TRBJ1-4, with no reliable assignment of the D segment. Sample: cord blood. The DNA sequence is given as TGTGCCAGCAGTTACACAGTTGCAACTAATGAAAAACTGTTTTTT. This yields the protein CASSYTVATNEKLFF.